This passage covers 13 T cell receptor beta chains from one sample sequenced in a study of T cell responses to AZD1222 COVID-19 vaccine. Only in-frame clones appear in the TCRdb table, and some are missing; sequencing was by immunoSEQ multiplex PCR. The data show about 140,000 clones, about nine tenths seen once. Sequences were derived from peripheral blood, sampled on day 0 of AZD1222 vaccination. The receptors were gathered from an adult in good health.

CDR3 amino acids: CATADRGNTEAFF. In nucleotides, the CDR3 is TGTGCCACCGCCGACAGGGGCAACACTGAAGCTTTCTTT. This chain joins TRBV12-3 or TRBV12-4 and TRBJ1-1, with 8 bases fitting TRBD1. This CDR3 is 13 amino acids long. V shed 10 bases, J shed 2 bases, and the junction held 6 bases outside the gene matches.

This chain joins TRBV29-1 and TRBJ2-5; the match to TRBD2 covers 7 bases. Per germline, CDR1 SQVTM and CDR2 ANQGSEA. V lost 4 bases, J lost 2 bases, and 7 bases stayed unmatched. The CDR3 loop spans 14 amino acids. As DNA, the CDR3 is TGCAGCGTTGTGGGGGGGGTAGGACAAGAGACCCAGTACTTC. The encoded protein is CSVVGGVGQETQYF.

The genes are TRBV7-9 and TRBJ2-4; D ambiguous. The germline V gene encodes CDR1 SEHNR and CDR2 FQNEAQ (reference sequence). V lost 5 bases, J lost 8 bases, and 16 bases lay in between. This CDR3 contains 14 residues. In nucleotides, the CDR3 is TGTGCCAGCAGCCCTCTGGACGGCTGGGACATTCAGTACTTC. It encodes CASSPLDGWDIQYF.

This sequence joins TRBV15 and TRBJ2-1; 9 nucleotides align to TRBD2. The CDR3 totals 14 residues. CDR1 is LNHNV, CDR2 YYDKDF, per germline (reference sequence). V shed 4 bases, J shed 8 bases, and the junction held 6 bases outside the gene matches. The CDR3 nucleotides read TGTGCCACCAGCAACTTAGCGGGAGACTATGAGCAGTTCTTC. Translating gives CATSNLAGDYEQFF.

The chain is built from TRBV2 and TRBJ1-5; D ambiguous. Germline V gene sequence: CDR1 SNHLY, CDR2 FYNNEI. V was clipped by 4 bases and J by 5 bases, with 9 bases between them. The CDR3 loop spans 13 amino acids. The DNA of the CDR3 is TGTGCCAGCAGTGGGCGGCGAGATCAGCCCCAGCATTTT. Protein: CASSGRRDQPQHF. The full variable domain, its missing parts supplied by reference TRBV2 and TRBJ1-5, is EPEVTQTPSHQVTQMGQEVILRCVPISNHLYFYWYRQILGQKVEFLVSFYNNEISEKSEIFDDQFSVERPDGSNFTLKIRSTKLEDSAMYFCASSGRRDQPQHFGDGTRLSIL.

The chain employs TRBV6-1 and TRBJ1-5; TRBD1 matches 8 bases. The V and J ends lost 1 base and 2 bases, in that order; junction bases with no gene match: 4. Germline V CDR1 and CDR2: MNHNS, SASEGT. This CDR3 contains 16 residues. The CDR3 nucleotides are TGTGCCAGCAGTGAAGACAGGGGGGGAGGCAATCAGCCCCAGCATTTT. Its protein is CASSEDRGGGNQPQHF.

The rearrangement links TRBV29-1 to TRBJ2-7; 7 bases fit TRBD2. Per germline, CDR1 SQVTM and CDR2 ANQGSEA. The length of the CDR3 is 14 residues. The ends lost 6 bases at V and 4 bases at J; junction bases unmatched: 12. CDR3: CSVGRGDGGYEQYF. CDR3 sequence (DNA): TGCAGCGTAGGCCGGGGGGACGGGGGATACGAGCAGTACTTC.

CDR3 sequence (DNA): TGTGCCAGCAGCTTTGTTGAACTGAGGGAAGATGGGGGCTACACCTTC. Protein sequence: CASSFVELREDGGYTF. The V gene is TRBV7-8, the J gene TRBJ1-2; D is unresolved. This CDR3 region has 16 residues. V lost 3 bases, J lost 8 bases, and 22 bases lay in between. Germline V CDR1 and CDR2: SGHVS, FQNEAQ. The entire variable domain, with the rest obtained from reference TRBV7-8 and TRBJ1-2, is as follows: GAGVSQSPRYKVAKRGQDVALRCDPISGHVSLFWYQQALGQGPEFLTYFQNEAQLDKSGLPSDRFFAERPEGSVSTLKIQRTQQEDSAVYLCASSFVELREDGGYTFGSGTRLTVV.

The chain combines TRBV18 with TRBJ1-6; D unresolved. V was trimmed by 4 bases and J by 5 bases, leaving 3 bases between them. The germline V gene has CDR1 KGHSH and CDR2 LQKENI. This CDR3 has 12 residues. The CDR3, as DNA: TGTGCCAGCTCACTAGATAATTCACCCCTCCACTTT. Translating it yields CASSLDNSPLHF. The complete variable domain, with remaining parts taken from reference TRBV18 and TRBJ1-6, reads NAGVMQNPRHLVRRRGQEARLRCSPMKGHSHVYWYRQLPEEGLKFMVYLQKENIIDESGMPKERFSAEFPKEGPSILRIQQVVRGDSAAYFCASSLDNSPLHFGNGTRLTVT.

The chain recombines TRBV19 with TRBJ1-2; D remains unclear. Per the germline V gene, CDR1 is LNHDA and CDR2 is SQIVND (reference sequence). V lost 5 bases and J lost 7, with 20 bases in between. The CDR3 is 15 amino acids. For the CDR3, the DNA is TGTGCCAGTAGTTATCCCAGCCGACTTTGGGGTGGCTACACCTTC. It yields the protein CASSYPSRLWGGYTF.

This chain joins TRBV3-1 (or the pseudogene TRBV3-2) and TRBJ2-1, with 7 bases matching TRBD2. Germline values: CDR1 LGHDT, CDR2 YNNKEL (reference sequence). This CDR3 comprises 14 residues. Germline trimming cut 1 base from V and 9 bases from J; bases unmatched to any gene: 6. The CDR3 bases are TGTGCCAGCAGCCAAGCCGGGACTACCTCTGAGCAGTTCTTC. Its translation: CASSQAGTTSEQFF.

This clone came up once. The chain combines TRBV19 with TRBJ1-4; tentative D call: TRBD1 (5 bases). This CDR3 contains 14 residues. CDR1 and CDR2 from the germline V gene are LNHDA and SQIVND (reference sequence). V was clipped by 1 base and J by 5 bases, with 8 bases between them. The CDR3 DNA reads TGTGCCAGTAGTATAGGACAGCTGAATGAAAAACTGTTTTTT. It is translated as CASSIGQLNEKLFF.

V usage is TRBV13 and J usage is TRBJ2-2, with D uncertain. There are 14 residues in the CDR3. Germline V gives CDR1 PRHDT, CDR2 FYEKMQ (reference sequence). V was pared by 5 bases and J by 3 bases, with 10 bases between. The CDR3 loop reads CASSPRRDTGELFF. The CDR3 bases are TGTGCCAGCAGCCCTCGCCGAGACACCGGGGAGCTGTTTTTT.